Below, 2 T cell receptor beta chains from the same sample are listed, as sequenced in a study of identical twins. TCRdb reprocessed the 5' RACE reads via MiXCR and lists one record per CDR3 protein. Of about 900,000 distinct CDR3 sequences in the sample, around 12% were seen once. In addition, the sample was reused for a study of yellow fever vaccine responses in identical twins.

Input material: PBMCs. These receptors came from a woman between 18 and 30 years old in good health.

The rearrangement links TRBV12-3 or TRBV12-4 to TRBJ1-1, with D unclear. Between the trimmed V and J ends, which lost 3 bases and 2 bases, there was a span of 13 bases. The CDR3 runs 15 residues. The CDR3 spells CASSFSQISNTEAFF. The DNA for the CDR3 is TGTGCCAGCAGTTTTTCGCAGATTTCTAACACTGAAGCTTTCTTT.

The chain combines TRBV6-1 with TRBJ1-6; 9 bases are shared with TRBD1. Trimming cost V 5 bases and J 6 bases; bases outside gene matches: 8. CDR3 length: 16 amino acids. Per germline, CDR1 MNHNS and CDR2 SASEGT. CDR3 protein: CASSRDRVFVNSPLHF. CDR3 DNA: TGTGCCAGCAGTAGGGACAGGGTATTTGTTAATTCACCCCTCCACTTT.